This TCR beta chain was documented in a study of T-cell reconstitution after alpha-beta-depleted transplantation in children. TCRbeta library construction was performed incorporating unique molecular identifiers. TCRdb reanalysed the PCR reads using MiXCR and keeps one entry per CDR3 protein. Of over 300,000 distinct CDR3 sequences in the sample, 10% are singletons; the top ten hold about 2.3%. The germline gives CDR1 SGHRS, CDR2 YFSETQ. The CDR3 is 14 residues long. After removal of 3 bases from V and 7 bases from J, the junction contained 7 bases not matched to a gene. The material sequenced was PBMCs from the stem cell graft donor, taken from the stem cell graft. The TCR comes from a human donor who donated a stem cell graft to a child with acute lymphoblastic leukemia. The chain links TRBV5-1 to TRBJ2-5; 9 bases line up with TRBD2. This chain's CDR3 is CASSSLSGRGTQYF. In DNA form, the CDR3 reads TGCGCCAGCAGCTCCCTTAGCGGGAGAGGGACCCAGTACTTC.